Given below is one T cell receptor (beta chain) in context. The CDR3 totals 14 residues. Germline-derived CDR1 and CDR2 are SGHTA and FQGTGA. V was clipped by 3 bases and J by 2 bases, with 10 bases between them. This entry comes from a study of blood T cell repertoires in COVID-19. Whole-study context: Acute-phase and convalescent COVID-19 samples originated in the United States, Italy and Spain. PBMCs, B-cell-depleted T cells, or T cells were the source of the cDNA or gDNA that made up the material.

Methods used by the authors: By means of reference gene primer amplification, nucleated cell counts were estimated. TCRdb's copy holds only in-frame clones and misses some; the assay was immunoSEQ multiplex PCR. D and trimming were read from the DNA, whereas the V and J calls and clone size are those reported in that table. Of nearly 40,000 clones listed, roughly 77% were seen once; the top ten hold 35% to 45%. The specimen was peripheral blood. The chain recombines TRBV7-3 with TRBJ2-5; a possible D gene is TRBD1 (6 bases). The sequence came from a man at least 80 years old with active or convalescent COVID-19. The CDR3 bases are TGTGCCAGCAGCTTCGGTGGACAGCAAGAGACCCAGTACTTC. Encoded protein: CASSFGGQQETQYF.